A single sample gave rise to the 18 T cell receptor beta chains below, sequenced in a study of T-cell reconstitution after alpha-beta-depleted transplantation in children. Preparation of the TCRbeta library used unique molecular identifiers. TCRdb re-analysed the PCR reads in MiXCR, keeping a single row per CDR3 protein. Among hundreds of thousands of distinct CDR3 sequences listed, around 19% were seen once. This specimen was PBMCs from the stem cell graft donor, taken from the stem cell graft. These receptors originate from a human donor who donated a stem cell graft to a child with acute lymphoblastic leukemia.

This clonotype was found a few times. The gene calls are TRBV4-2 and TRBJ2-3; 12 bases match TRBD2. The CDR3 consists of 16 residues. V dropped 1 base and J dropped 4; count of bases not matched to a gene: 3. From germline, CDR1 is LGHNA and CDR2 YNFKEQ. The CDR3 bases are TGTGCCAGCAGCCAAGCGACTAGCGGGAGATCAGATACGCAGTATTTT. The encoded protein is CASSQATSGRSDTQYF.

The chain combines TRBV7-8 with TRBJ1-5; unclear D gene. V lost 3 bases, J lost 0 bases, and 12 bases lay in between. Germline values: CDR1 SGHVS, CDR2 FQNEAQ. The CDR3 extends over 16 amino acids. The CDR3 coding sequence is TGTGCCAGCAGCTTTTTCGGGGATTATAGCAATCAGCCCCAGCATTTT. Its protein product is CASSFFGDYSNQPQHF.

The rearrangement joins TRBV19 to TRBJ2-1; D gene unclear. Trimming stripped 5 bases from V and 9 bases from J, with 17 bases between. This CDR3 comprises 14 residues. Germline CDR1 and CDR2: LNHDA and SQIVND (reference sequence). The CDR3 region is CASSDLRPGPEQFF. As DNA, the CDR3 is TGTGCCAGTAGTGACTTGCGACCCGGTCCTGAGCAGTTCTTC.

In DNA, the CDR3 is TGCGCCAGCAGCCAAGAGGTGGGGGCGGACTACAATGAGCAGTTCTTC. Translated: CASSQEVGADYNEQFF. The chain employs TRBV4-1 and TRBJ2-1, with D possibly being TRBD1 (6 bases). V shed 0 bases and J shed 3 bases, with 12 bases lying between them. The CDR3 length is 16 residues. Looked up from germline, CDR1 is MGHRA and CDR2 is YSYEKL.

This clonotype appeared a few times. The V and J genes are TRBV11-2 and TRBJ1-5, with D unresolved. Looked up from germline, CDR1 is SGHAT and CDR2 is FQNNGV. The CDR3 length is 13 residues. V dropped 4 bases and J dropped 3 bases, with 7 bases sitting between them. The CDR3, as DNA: TGTGCCAGCAGCTCGCTCCCCAATCAGCCCCAGCATTTT. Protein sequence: CASSSLPNQPQHF.

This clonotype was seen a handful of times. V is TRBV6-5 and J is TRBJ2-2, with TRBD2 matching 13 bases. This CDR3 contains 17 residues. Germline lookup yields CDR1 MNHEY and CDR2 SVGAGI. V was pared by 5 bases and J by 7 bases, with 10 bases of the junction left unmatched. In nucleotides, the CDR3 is TGTGCCAGCAGTAACAGACCGGGACTAGCGGGAAACGGGGAGCTGTTTTTT. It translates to CASSNRPGLAGNGELFF.

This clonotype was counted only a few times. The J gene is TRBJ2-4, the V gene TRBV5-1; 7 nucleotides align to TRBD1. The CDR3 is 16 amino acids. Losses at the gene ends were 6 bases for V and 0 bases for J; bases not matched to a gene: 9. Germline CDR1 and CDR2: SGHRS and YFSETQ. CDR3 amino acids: CASTRGTELAKNIQYF. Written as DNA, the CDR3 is TGCGCCAGCACCCGAGGGACAGAACTAGCCAAAAACATTCAGTACTTC.

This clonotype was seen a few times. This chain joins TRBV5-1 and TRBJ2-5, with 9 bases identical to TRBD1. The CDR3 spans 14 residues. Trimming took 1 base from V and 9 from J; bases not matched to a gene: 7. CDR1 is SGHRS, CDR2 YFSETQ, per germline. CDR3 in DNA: TGCGCCAGCAGCTTGTCGACAGGGGGAGATGCCCAGTACTTC. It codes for CASSLSTGGDAQYF. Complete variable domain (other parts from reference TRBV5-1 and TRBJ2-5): KAGVTQTPRYLIKTRGQQVTLSCSPISGHRSVSWYQQTPGQGLQFLFEYFSETQRNKGNFPGRFSGRQFSNSRSEMNVSTLELGDSALYLCASSLSTGGDAQYFGPGTRLLVL.

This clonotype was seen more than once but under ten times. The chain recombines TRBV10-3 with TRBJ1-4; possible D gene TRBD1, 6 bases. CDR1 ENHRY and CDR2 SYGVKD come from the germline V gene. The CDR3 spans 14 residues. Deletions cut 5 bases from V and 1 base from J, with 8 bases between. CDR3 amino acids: CAISSGVTNEKLFF. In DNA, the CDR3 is TGTGCCATCAGTTCAGGGGTAACTAATGAAAAACTGTTTTTT.

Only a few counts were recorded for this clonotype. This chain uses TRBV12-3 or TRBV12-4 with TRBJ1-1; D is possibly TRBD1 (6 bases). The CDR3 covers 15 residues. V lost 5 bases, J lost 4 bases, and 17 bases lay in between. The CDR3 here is CASSKEGQRATEAFF. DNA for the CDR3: TGTGCCAGCAGTAAAGAAGGACAGAGGGCCACTGAAGCTTTCTTT.

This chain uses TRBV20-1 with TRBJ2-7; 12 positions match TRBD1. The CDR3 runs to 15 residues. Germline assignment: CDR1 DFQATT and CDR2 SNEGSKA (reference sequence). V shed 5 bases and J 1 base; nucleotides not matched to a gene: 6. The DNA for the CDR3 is TGCAGTGCTGCGGGACAGGGGGCTTTTTCCTACGAGCAGTACTTC. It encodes CSAAGQGAFSYEQYF.

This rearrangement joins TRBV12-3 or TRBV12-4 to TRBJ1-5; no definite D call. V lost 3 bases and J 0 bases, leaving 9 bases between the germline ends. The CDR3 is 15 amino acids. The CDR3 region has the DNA TGTGCCAGCAGTTTCTGGGAAAATAGCAATCAGCCCCAGCATTTT. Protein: CASSFWENSNQPQHF.

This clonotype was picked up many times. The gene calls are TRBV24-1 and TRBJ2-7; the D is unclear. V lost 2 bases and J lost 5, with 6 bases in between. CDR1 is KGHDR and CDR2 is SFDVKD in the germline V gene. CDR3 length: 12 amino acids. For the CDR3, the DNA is TGTGCCACCAGTGATTATTGGCACGAGCAGTACTTC. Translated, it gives CATSDYWHEQYF.

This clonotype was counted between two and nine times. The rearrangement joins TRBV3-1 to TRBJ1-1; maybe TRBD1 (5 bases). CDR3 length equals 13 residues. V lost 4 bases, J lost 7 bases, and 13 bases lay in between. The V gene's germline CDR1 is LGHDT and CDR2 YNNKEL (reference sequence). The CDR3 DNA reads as TGTGCCAGCAGCCCCCCTGGGGGGGTTGAAGCTTTCTTT. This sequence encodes CASSPPGGVEAFF. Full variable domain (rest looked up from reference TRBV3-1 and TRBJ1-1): DTAVSQTPKYLVTQMGNDKSIKCEQNLGHDTMYWYKQDSKKFLKIMFSYNNKELIINETVPNRFSPKSPDKAHLNLHINSLELGDSAVYFCASSPPGGVEAFFGQGTRLTVV.

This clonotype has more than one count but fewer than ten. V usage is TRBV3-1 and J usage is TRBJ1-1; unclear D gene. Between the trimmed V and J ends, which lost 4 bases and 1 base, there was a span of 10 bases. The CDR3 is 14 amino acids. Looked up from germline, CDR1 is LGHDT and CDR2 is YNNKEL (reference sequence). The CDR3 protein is CASSLRVPNTEAFF. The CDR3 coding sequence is TGTGCCAGCAGCCTCCGGGTTCCGAACACTGAAGCTTTCTTT.

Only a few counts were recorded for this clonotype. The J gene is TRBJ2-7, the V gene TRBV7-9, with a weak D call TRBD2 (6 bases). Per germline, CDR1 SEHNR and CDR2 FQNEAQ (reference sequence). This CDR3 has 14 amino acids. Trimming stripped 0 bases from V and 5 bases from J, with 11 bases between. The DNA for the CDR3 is TGTGCCAGCAGCTTAGCGGCGGGGACCAACGAGCAGTACTTC. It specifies CASSLAAGTNEQYF.

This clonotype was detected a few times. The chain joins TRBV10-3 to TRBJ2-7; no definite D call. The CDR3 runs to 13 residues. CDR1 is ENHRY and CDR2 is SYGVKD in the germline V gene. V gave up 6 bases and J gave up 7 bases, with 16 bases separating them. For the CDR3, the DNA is TGTGCCATCAGGGTCACATTACGCGGAGAGCAGTACTTC. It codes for CAIRVTLRGEQYF.

The CDR3 nucleotides are TGCGCCAGCAGCTTTGGTGACAGGGGCTACAATGAGCAGTTCTTC. This translates into CASSFGDRGYNEQFF. This chain joins TRBV5-1 and TRBJ2-1, with 8 positions matching TRBD1. J was trimmed by 3 bases and V by 2 bases; bases with no gene match: 4. There are 15 residues in the CDR3. Germline-derived CDR1 and CDR2 are SGHRS and YFSETQ.